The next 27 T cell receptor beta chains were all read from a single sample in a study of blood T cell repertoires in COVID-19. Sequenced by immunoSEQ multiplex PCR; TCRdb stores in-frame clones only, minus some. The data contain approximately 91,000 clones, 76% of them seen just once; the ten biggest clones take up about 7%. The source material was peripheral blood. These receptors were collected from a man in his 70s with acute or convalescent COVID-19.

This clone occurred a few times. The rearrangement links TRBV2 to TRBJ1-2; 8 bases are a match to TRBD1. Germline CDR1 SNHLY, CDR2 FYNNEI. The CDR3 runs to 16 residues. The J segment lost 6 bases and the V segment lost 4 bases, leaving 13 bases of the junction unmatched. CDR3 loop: CASSVRMTGVNDGYTF. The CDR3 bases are TGTGCCAGCAGTGTACGAATGACAGGGGTGAATGATGGCTACACCTTC.

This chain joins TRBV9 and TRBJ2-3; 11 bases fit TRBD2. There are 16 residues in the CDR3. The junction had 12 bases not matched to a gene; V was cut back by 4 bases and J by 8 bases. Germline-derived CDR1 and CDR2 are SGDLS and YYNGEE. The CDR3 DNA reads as TGTGCCAGCAGCCCCTGGGTAGCGGGAGGGCCCGGTACGCAGTATTTT. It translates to CASSPWVAGGPGTQYF. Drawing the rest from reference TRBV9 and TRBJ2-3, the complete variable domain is DSGVTQTPKHLITATGQRVTLRCSPRSGDLSVYWYQQSLDQGLQFLIQYYNGEERAKGNILERFSAQQFPDLHSELNLSSLELGDSALYFCASSPWVAGGPGTQYFGPGTRLTVL.

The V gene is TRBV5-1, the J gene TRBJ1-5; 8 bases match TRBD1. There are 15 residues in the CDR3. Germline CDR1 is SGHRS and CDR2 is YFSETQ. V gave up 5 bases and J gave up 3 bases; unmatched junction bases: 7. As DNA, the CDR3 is TGCGCCAGCAGACTGGCGGACAGGGACAATCAGCCCCAGCATTTT. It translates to CASRLADRDNQPQHF.

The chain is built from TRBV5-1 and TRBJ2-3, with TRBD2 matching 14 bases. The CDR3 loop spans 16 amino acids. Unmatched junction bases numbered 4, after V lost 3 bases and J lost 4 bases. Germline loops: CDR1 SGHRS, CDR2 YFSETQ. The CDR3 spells CASSSGTSGSADTQYF. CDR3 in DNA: TGCGCCAGCAGCTCCGGGACTAGCGGGAGTGCAGATACGCAGTATTTT.

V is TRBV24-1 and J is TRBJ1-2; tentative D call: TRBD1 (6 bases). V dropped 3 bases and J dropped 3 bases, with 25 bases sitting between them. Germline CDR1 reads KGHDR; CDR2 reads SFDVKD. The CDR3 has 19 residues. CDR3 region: CATSDGRRDTFFGDYGYTF. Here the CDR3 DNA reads TGTGCCACCAGTGATGGACGCCGGGACACGTTCTTCGGCGACTATGGCTACACCTTC.

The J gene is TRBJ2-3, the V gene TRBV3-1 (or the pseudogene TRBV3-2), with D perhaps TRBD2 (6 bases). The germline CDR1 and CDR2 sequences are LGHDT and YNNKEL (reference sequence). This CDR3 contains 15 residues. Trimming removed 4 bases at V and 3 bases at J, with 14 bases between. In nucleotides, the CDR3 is TGTGCCAGCAGCCCCCTTCTAGCGCCTACAGATACGCAGTATTTT. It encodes CASSPLLAPTDTQYF.

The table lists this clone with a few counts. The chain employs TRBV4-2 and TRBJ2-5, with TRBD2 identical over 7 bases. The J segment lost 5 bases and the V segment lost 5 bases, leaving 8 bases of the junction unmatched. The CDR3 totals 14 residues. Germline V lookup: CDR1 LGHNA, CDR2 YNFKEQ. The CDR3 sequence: CASSGRGSGETQYF. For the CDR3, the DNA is TGTGCCAGCAGCGGGCGGGGGTCCGGGGAGACCCAGTACTTC.

The CDR3 sequence: CASSFLPITRTSGDYEQYF. DNA of the CDR3: TGTGCCAGCAGCTTTCTACCGATTACCAGGACTAGTGGGGACTACGAGCAGTACTTC. V usage is TRBV7-9 and J usage is TRBJ2-7; 7 bases fit TRBD2. This CDR3 is 19 amino acids long. J was trimmed by 3 bases and V by 3 bases; bases with no gene match: 20. Per germline, CDR1 SEHNR and CDR2 FQNEAQ (reference sequence).

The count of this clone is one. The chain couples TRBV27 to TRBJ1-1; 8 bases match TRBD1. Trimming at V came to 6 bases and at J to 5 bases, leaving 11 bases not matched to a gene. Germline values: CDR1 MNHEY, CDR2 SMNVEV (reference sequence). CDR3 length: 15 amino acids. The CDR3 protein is CASRSEQGVGTEAFF. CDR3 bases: TGTGCCAGCAGGAGTGAACAGGGGGTTGGGACTGAAGCTTTCTTT.

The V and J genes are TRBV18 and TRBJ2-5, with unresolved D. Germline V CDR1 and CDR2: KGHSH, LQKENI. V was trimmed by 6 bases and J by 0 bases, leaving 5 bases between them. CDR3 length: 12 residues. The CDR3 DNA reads TGTGCCAGCTCGTCGTACCAAGAGACCCAGTACTTC. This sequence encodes CASSSYQETQYF. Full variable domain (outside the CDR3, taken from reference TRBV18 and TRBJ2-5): NAGVMQNPRHLVRRRGQEARLRCSPMKGHSHVYWYRQLPEEGLKFMVYLQKENIIDESGMPKERFSAEFPKEGPSILRIQQVVRGDSAAYFCASSSYQETQYFGPGTRLLVL.

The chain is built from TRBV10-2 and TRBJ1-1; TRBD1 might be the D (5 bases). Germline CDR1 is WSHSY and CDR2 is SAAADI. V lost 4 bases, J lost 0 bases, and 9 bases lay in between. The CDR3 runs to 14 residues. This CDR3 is CASSVGHLNTEAFF. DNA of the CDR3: TGCGCCAGCAGTGTAGGACACTTGAACACTGAAGCTTTCTTT.

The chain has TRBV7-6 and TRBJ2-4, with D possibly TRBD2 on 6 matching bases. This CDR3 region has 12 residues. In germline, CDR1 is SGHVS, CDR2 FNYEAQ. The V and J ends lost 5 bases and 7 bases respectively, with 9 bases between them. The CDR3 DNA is TGTGCCAGCAGCCCGGAGGGTAACATTCAGTACTTC. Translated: CASSPEGNIQYF.

DNA for the CDR3: TGTGCCAGTAGTATAGCGGTGGGGGCGGGAGGGCCTTCTGAGAATGAGCAGTTCTTC. Translated, it gives CASSIAVGAGGPSENEQFF. The rearrangement joins TRBV19 to TRBJ2-1, with 9 bases aligning to TRBD2. After removal of 1 base from V and 7 bases from J, the junction contained 17 bases not matched to a gene. Per germline, CDR1 LNHDA and CDR2 SQIVND (reference sequence). The CDR3 is made up of 19 amino acids.

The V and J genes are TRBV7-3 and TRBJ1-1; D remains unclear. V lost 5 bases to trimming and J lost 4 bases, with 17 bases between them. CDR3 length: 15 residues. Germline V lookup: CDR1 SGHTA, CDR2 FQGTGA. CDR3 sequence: CASSPDLIGPTEAFF. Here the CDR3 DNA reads TGTGCCAGCAGCCCGGACTTAATAGGGCCCACTGAAGCTTTCTTT.

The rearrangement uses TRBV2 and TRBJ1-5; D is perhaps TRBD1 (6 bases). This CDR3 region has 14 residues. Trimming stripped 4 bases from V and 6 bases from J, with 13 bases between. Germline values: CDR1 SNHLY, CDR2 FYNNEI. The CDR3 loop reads CASSVQGRGQPQHF. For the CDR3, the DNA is TGTGCCAGCAGTGTACAGGGAAGGGGTCAGCCCCAGCATTTT.

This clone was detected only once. This CDR3 is CASSANRANTGELFF. The CDR3 region has the DNA TGTGCCAGCAGTGCGAACCGCGCGAACACCGGGGAGCTGTTTTTT. J is TRBJ2-2 and V is TRBV2; D unresolved. The length of the CDR3 is 15 residues. In germline, CDR1 is SNHLY, CDR2 FYNNEI. V was cut by 4 bases and J by 0 bases, with 9 bases left in between.

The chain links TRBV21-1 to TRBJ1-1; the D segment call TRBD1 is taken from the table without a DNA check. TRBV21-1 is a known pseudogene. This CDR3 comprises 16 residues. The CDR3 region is CASSTTGFSRNTEAFF. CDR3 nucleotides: TGTGCCAGCAGCACAACAGGGTTTTCGCGGAACACTGAAGCTTTCTTT.

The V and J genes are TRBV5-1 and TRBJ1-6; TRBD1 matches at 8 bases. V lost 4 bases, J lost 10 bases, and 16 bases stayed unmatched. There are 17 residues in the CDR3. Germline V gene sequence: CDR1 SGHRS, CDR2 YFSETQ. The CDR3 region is CASSGGTSSGGLSPLHF. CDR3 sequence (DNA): TGCGCCAGCAGCGGGGGAACGTCTTCAGGGGGCTTGTCACCCCTCCACTTT.

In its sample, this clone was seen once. The CDR3 is CASSRITSSGGDLYEQYV. Written as DNA, the CDR3 is TGTGCCAGCAGCCGCATCACCTCTAGCGGGGGGGATCTATACGAGCAGTACGTC. This sequence joins TRBV7-2 and TRBJ2-7, with 12 nucleotides matching TRBD2. The CDR3 runs to 18 residues. Trimming removed 5 bases from V and 4 bases from J; junction bases left unmatched: 15. Germline V lookup: CDR1 SGHTA, CDR2 FQGNSA.

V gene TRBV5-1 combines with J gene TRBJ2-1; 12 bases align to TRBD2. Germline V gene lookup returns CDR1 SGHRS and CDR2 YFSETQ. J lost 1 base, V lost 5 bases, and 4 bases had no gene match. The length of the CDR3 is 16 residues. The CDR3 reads CASSPSGRVSYNEQFF. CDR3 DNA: TGCGCCAGCAGTCCTAGCGGGAGGGTATCCTACAATGAGCAGTTCTTC. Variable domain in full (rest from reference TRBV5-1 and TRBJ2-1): KAGVTQTPRYLIKTRGQQVTLSCSPISGHRSVSWYQQTPGQGLQFLFEYFSETQRNKGNFPGRFSGRQFSNSRSEMNVSTLELGDSALYLCASSPSGRVSYNEQFFGPGTRLTVL.

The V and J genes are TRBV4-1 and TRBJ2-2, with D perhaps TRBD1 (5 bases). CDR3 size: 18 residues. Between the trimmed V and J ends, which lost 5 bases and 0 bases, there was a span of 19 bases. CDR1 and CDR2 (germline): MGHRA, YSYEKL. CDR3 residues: CASSNTGLRRANTGELFF. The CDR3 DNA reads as TGCGCCAGCAGCAACACGGGCCTGCGCAGGGCGAACACCGGGGAGCTGTTTTTT.

The CDR3 bases are TGTGCCAGCAGTGATGGGGGCCTTAATCGGACCCAGCATTTT. As protein: CASSDGGLNRTQHF. The V call is TRBV6-1, the J call TRBJ1-5; a possible D gene is TRBD1 (6 bases). The CDR3 is made up of 14 amino acids. V gave up 3 bases and J gave up 11 bases, with 17 bases separating them. CDR1 is MNHNS and CDR2 is SASEGT in the germline V gene.

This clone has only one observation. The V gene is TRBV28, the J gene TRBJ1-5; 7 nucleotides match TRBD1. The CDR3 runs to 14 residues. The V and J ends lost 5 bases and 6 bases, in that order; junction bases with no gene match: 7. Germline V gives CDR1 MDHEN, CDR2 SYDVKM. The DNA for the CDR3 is TGTGCCAGCAGTAGAGGGGGCTCGGGTCAGCCCCAGCATTTT. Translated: CASSRGGSGQPQHF. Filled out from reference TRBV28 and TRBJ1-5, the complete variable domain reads DVKVTQSSRYLVKRTGEKVFLECVQDMDHENMFWYRQDPGLGLRLIYFSYDVKMKEKGDIPEGYSVSREKKERFSLILESASTNQTSMYLCASSRGGSGQPQHFGDGTRLSIL.

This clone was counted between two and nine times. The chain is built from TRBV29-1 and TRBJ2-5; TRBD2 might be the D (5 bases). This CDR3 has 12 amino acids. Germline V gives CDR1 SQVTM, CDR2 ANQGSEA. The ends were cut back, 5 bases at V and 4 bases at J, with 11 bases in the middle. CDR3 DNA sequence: TGCAGCGTTTCGGCGGGCGGAGAGACCCAGTACTTC. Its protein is CSVSAGGETQYF.

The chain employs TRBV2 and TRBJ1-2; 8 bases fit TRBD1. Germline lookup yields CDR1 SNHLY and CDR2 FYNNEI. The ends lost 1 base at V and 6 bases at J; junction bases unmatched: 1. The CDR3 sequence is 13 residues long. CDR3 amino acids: CASSEGTGNGYTF. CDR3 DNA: TGTGCCAGCAGTGAAGGGACAGGGAATGGCTACACCTTC. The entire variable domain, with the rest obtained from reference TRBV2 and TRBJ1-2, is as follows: EPEVTQTPSHQVTQMGQEVILRCVPISNHLYFYWYRQILGQKVEFLVSFYNNEISEKSEIFDDQFSVERPDGSNFTLKIRSTKLEDSAMYFCASSEGTGNGYTFGSGTRLTVV.

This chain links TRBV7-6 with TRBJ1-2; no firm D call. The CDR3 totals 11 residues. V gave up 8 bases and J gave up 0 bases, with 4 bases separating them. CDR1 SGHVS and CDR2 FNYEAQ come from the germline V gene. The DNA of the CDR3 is TGTGCCAGCCTTACTAACTATGGCTACACCTTC. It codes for CASLTNYGYTF.

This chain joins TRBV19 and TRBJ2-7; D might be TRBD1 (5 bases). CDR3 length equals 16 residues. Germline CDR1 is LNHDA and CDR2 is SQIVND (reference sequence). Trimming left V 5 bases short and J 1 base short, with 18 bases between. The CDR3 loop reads CASSQESWAGSYEQYF. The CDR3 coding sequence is TGTGCCAGTAGTCAAGAATCCTGGGCAGGGTCCTACGAGCAGTACTTC.